The 29 T cell receptor beta chains below were found in one sample sequenced in a study of identical twins' blood T cells. One entry per CDR3 protein, called by TCRdb with MiXCR from the 5' RACE reads. The data hold around 380,000 distinct CDR3 sequences, with over 25% observed a single time. The sample was PBMCs. The receptors were gathered from a woman aged 18-50 years in good health.

This clonotype was seen ten or more times. V and J are TRBV7-2 and TRBJ1-1; maybe TRBD1 (6 bases). The CDR3 covers 12 residues. Germline V gene lookup returns CDR1 SGHTA and CDR2 FQGNSA. Trimming left V 4 bases short and J 7 bases short, with 10 bases between. CDR3 sequence: CASSSGQSEAFF. The CDR3, as DNA: TGTGCCAGCAGCTCCGGACAGAGTGAAGCTTTCTTT.

A few counts support this clonotype. V and J are TRBV7-9 and TRBJ1-1; tentative D call: TRBD1 (5 bases). V shed 2 bases and J shed 5 bases, with 12 bases lying between them. Germline CDR1 SEHNR, CDR2 FQNEAQ (reference sequence). The CDR3 spans 14 residues. The CDR3 DNA sequence: TGTGCCAGCAGCTTAAAAGGGGAAGGAACTGAAGCTTTCTTT. Translated, it gives CASSLKGEGTEAFF.

Points on this clonotype: Given the absence of the conserved phenylalanine or tryptophan at the CDR3 end, a read error is likely. CDR3 coding DNA: TGCGCCAGCAGCACGGACAGGGGCACTGAAGCTTTCCTT. Amino acid sequence: CASSTDRGTEAFL. The chain has TRBV5-1 and TRBJ1-1; TRBD1 matches at 9 bases. J gave up 4 bases and V 4 bases, and 2 bases lay outside the gene matches. Germline CDR1 SGHRS, CDR2 YFSETQ. The CDR3 totals 13 residues.

Many counts were recorded for this clonotype. The CDR3 is CASSIPGTANYGYTF. CDR3 nucleotides: TGTGCCAGTAGTATCCCCGGGACAGCAAACTATGGCTACACCTTC. The rearrangement uses TRBV19 and TRBJ1-2; 7 positions agree with TRBD1. J was trimmed by 2 bases and V by 3 bases; bases with no gene match: 6. CDR1 and CDR2 (germline): LNHDA, SQIVND (reference sequence). CDR3 length: 15 amino acids.

This sequence joins TRBV7-9 and TRBJ2-2; D ambiguous. Germline assignment: CDR1 SEHNR and CDR2 FQNEAQ (reference sequence). The CDR3 spans 12 residues. Between the trimmed V and J ends, which lost 2 bases and 11 bases, there was a span of 9 bases. CDR3: CASSLQVLELFF. CDR3 bases: TGTGCCAGCAGCTTACAGGTCTTAGAGCTGTTTTTT.

V and J are TRBV10-3 and TRBJ1-1; D is uncertain. The CDR3 has 12 residues. Germline-derived CDR1 and CDR2 are ENHRY and SYGVKD. V lost 5 bases and J 7 bases, leaving 11 bases between the germline ends. For the CDR3, the DNA is TGTGCCATCAGTAAGGAACGGGGTGAAGCTTTCTTT. Its protein product is CAISKERGEAFF.

This clonotype was picked up a small number of times. The chain combines TRBV20-1 with TRBJ1-1; 7 positions match TRBD1. Germline values: CDR1 DFQATT, CDR2 SNEGSKA (reference sequence). This CDR3 is 14 amino acids long. Trimming removed 1 base from V and 1 base from J; junction bases left unmatched: 3. CDR3 bases: TGCAGTGCTAGAGGGGGACAGTCGAACACTGAAGCTTTCTTT. Translated: CSARGGQSNTEAFF.

The chain uses TRBV20-1 and TRBJ1-1, with D perhaps matching TRBD1 (5 bases). The CDR3 has 14 amino acids. V dropped 6 bases and J dropped 3 bases, with 17 bases sitting between them. Germline loops: CDR1 DFQATT, CDR2 SNEGSKA (reference sequence). The CDR3 loop is CSASMGPADTEAFF. Here the CDR3 DNA reads TGCAGTGCGTCTATGGGGCCGGCCGACACTGAAGCTTTCTTT.

CDR3 in amino acids: CASSLVGTGDQPQHF. The DNA of the CDR3 is TGCGCCAGCAGCTTGGTTGGGACAGGGGATCAGCCCCAGCATTTT. The chain combines TRBV5-1 with TRBJ1-5; 10 positions agree with TRBD1. The V and J ends lost 0 bases and 5 bases, in that order; junction bases with no gene match: 2. Germline CDR1 and CDR2: SGHRS and YFSETQ. The CDR3 covers 15 residues.

This clonotype was seen once. One end of the junction fails to match germline, which may point to a read error. This chain joins TRBV29-1 and TRBJ1-1, with unresolved D. CDR3 length: 13 residues. The germline CDR1 and CDR2 sequences are SQVTM and ANQGSEA. The CDR3 spells CSAEDLVGTEAFF. As DNA, the CDR3 is TGCAGCGCTGAAGATCTGGTGGGAACTGAAGCTTTCTTT.

This clonotype occurred a few times. The chain joins TRBV7-9 to TRBJ1-5, with 9 nucleotides matching TRBD1. The CDR3 runs to 20 residues. CDR1 and CDR2 from the germline V gene are SEHNR and FQNEAQ (reference sequence). With V trimmed by 4 bases and J by 2 bases, 18 bases remained unmatched. The CDR3 nucleotides are TGTGCCAGCAGCTCAAGTCGACCGGGACAGGGAAGGCGAGGCAATCAGCCCCAGCATTTT. This codes for CASSSSRPGQGRRGNQPQHF.

The chain recombines TRBV29-1 with TRBJ1-2; 7 bases line up with TRBD1. The V segment lost 7 bases and the J segment 4 bases; nucleotides outside the gene matches: 3. The CDR3 is 11 residues long. Germline CDR1 is SQVTM and CDR2 is ANQGSEA. The CDR3 nucleotides are TGCAGCGCTGGGACAGTCTATGGCTACACCTTC. It encodes CSAGTVYGYTF.

The J gene is TRBJ2-2, the V gene TRBV7-6, with D perhaps matching TRBD2 (6 bases). The V gene lost 1 base and the J gene lost 7 bases, with 10 bases spanning the gap. The CDR3 totals 14 residues. Germline-derived CDR1 and CDR2 are SGHVS and FNYEAQ. CDR3 amino acids: CASSLGATSGELFF. The DNA of the CDR3 is TGTGCCAGCAGCTTAGGGGCGACTAGCGGGGAGCTGTTTTTT.

This clonotype was found a few times. The chain is built from TRBV10-2 and TRBJ2-3; 8 positions match TRBD1. After removal of 6 bases from V and 0 bases from J, the junction contained 8 bases not matched to a gene. The CDR3 runs 16 residues. Per the germline V gene, CDR1 is WSHSY and CDR2 is SAAADI. The CDR3 nucleotides read TGCGCCAGCAGGGGGACAGGCTATGCTAGCACAGATACGCAGTATTTT. Residues: CASRGTGYASTDTQYF.

A few counts support this clonotype. The genes are TRBV6-2 or TRBV6-3 and TRBJ1-1; D is ambiguous. With 5 bases removed from V and 1 base from J, the gap between germline ends came to 14 bases. The germline CDR1 and CDR2 sequences are MNHEY and SVGEGT. The CDR3 totals 15 residues. CDR3 amino acids: CASSPLHGGNTEAFF. Here the CDR3 DNA reads TGTGCCAGCAGTCCCCTACACGGAGGGAACACTGAAGCTTTCTTT.

The CDR3: CASSLDSYYEQYF. CDR3 nucleotide sequence: TGTGCCAGCAGCTTGGACAGCTACTACGAGCAGTACTTC. The chain uses TRBV7-9 and TRBJ2-7; D is possibly TRBD1 (6 bases). Trimming stripped 3 bases from V and 3 bases from J, with 9 bases between. This CDR3 contains 13 residues. CDR1 and CDR2 (germline): SEHNR, FQNEAQ (reference sequence).

A word on this clonotype: This could be a read error, since a much larger clone is one nucleotide away. The CDR3 carries no conserved terminal phenylalanine or tryptophan, so it likely arises from a read error. The rearrangement uses TRBV4-1 and TRBJ1-6, with D uncertain. V lost 3 bases, J lost 10 bases, and 10 bases lay in between. This CDR3 comprises 13 residues. CDR1 MGHRA and CDR2 YSYEKL come from the germline V gene. CDR3 in DNA: TGCGCCAGCAGCCAGGACTCGAGGTCACCCCTCCACTGT. It encodes CASSQDSRSPLHC.

This clonotype was counted between two and nine times. V and J are TRBV6-1 and TRBJ2-7, with 7 bases aligning to TRBD1. CDR1 is MNHNS, CDR2 SASEGT, per germline. This CDR3 is built from 15 residues. Trimming removed 5 bases from V and 0 bases from J; junction bases left unmatched: 7. The chain's CDR3 is CASSLGQRSSYEQYF. The CDR3 coding sequence is TGTGCCAGCAGTCTGGGACAGCGGAGCTCCTACGAGCAGTACTTC.

Regarding this clonotype: A junction boundary mismatches the germline segment, possibly from a read error. The chain combines TRBV14 with TRBJ1-1; D remains ambiguous. The CDR3 is 16 amino acids. CDR1 is SGHDN and CDR2 is FVKESK in the germline V gene. The CDR3 spells CAGSQDLRGVNAEAFF. The CDR3 nucleotides read TGTGCCGGCAGCCAAGACTTACGAGGAGTGAACGCTGAAGCTTTCTTT.

V and J are TRBV14 and TRBJ2-2; possible D gene TRBD1, 6 bases. Germline V gene sequence: CDR1 SGHDN, CDR2 FVKESK. The CDR3 is made up of 15 amino acids. V gave up 3 bases and J gave up 2 bases, with 10 bases separating them. CDR3 in DNA: TGTGCCAGCAGCCATAGGGGGAGAAACACCGGGGAGCTGTTTTTT. It translates to CASSHRGRNTGELFF. The full variable domain, with the rest looked up from reference TRBV14 and TRBJ2-2, is EAGVTQFPSHSVIEKGQTVTLRCDPISGHDNLYWYRRVMGKEIKFLLHFVKESKQDESGMPNNRFLAERTGGTYSTLKVQPAELEDSGVYFCASSHRGRNTGELFFGEGSRLTVL.

The chain uses TRBV6-4 and TRBJ2-2; D is possibly TRBD2 (6 bases). The V and J ends lost 8 bases and 6 bases respectively, with 16 bases between them. Germline values: CDR1 MRHNA, CDR2 SNTAGT. The CDR3 length is 14 residues. The CDR3 loop is CASQSYAGPGELFF. The CDR3 bases are TGTGCCAGCCAAAGCTATGCGGGGCCCGGGGAGCTGTTTTTT.

The chain recombines TRBV29-1 with TRBJ2-6, with TRBD1 matching over 9 bases. CDR1 and CDR2 (germline): SQVTM, ANQGSEA. This CDR3 has 15 amino acids. The V and J ends lost 6 bases and 1 base, in that order; junction bases with no gene match: 4. The CDR3 loop reads CSVQGAASGANVLTF. CDR3 coding DNA: TGCAGCGTACAGGGGGCAGCATCTGGGGCCAACGTCCTGACTTTC.

This chain links TRBV5-1 with TRBJ1-1; no reliable D call. Trimming took 1 base from V and 1 from J, leaving 11 bases between them. The V gene's germline CDR1 is SGHRS and CDR2 YFSETQ. This CDR3 region has 15 residues. This CDR3 reads CASSLSSGENTEAFF. The CDR3 nucleotides are TGCGCCAGCAGCTTGAGTTCCGGGGAGAACACTGAAGCTTTCTTT.

The V gene is TRBV5-6, the J gene TRBJ1-6; unclear D gene. V was pared by 6 bases and J by 1 base, with 17 bases between. This CDR3 comprises 17 residues. Germline V lookup: CDR1 SGHDT, CDR2 YYEEEE. CDR3 bases: TGTGCCAGCACCTCCTCGGGGAAGTCGTCCTATAATTCACCCCTCCACTTT. Its protein product is CASTSSGKSSYNSPLHF.

This clonotype was observed a handful of times. This chain connects TRBV9 to TRBJ2-3; D gene unclear. CDR1 is SGDLS, CDR2 YYNGEE, per germline. The CDR3 has 14 residues. Trimming took off 3 bases at V and 6 bases at J, with 14 bases between the two ends. CDR3 nucleotide sequence: TGTGCCAGCAGCGGCTATATCGGGTCGGATACGCAGTATTTT. Translation: CASSGYIGSDTQYF.

This clonotype was seen many times. The chain combines TRBV19 with TRBJ1-5; TRBD1 matches 9 bases. This CDR3 region has 16 residues. V lost 3 bases to trimming and J lost 3 bases; unmatched junction nucleotides: 6. CDR1 LNHDA and CDR2 SQIVND come from the germline V gene (reference sequence). The chain's CDR3 is CASSIYGDRANQPQHF. The CDR3 nucleotides are TGTGCCAGTAGTATTTACGGGGACAGGGCCAATCAGCCCCAGCATTTT.

The chain couples TRBV7-2 to TRBJ2-2; D is possibly TRBD2 (6 bases). Per germline, CDR1 SGHTA and CDR2 FQGNSA. Trimming shortened V by 2 bases and J by 4 bases, and 8 bases separated the two germline ends. This CDR3 spans 14 amino acids. DNA of the CDR3: TGTGCCAGCAGCTTATCCGGGGGCACCGGGGAGCTGTTTTTT. Protein sequence: CASSLSGGTGELFF.

Many counts were recorded for this clonotype. This sequence joins TRBV20-1 and TRBJ1-3, with D hard to call. V shed 5 bases and J shed 4 bases, with 9 bases lying between them. This CDR3 has 12 residues. Per germline, CDR1 DFQATT and CDR2 SNEGSKA (reference sequence). The CDR3 DNA sequence: TGCAGTGCTGCTACAGCCGGAAACACCATATATTTT. Amino acid sequence: CSAATAGNTIYF.

V is TRBV4-3 and J is TRBJ2-1, with a tentative D call TRBD2 (5 bases). This CDR3 is built from 15 residues. Germline V gives CDR1 LGHNA, CDR2 YSLEER. Trimming pared 0 bases from V and 8 bases from J, leaving 14 bases between. The CDR3 bases are TGCGCCAGCAGCCAAGATCGGGGTAGGTTAGATGAGCAGTTCTTC. Protein sequence: CASSQDRGRLDEQFF.